At least ten counts were recorded for the clone carrying this TCR beta chain. Its antigen is still unknown. Patients aged 18 to 65 with hyperthyroidism were newly diagnosed, with duration under 2 months. A patient was excluded if there was uncontrolled infection, other autoimmune disease, pregnancy or lactation. RNA transcripts gave rise to amplified TCR beta CDR3 regions. A first-round RT-PCR of the TCR CDR3 used the HTBI primer set. TCRdb independently ran MiXCR on the multiplex PCR reads; one entry per CDR3 protein. The sample includes approximately 870,000 distinct CDR3 sequences, roughly 40% of them seen just once. The sample originates from a study of T cells in Graves' hyperthyroidism and ophthalmopathy. Study outcomes and limitations: Ophthalmopathy, as predicted by the model, came a median 6.5 months after the prediction.

The V end was cut by 4 bases, the J end by 5 bases, with 8 bases between. The germline CDR1 and CDR2 sequences are SQVTM and ANQGSEA. The CDR3 extends over 12 amino acids. The chain employs TRBV29-1 and TRBJ2-2; D ambiguous. The TCR was taken from a man aged 18 to 29 with Graves' hyperthyroidism. Sequencing input: blood. This chain's CDR3 is CSVAMGTGELFF. CDR3 in DNA: TGCAGCGTTGCAATGGGGACCGGGGAGCTGTTTTTT.